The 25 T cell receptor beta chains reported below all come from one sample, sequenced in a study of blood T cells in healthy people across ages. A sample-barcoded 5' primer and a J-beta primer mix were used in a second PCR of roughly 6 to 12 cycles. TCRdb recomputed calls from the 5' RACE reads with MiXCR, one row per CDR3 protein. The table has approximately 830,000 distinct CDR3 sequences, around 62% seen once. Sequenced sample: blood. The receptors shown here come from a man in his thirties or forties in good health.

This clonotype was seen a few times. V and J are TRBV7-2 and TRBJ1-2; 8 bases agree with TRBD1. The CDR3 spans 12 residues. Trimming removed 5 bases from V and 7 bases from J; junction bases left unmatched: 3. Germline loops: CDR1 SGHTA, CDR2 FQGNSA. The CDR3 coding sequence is TGTGCCAGCAGCCCAGGGGGCTCTGGCTACACCTTC. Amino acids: CASSPGGSGYTF.

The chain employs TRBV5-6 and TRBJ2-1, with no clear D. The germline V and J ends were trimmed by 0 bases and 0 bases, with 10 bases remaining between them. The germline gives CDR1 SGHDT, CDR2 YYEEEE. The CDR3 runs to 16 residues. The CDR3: CASSLDSRSSYNEQFF. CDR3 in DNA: TGTGCCAGCAGCTTGGATTCCAGGAGCTCCTACAATGAGCAGTTCTTC.

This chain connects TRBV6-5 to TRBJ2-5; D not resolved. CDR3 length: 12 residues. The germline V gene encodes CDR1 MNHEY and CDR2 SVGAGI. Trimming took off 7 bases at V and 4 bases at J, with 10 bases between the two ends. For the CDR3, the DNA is TGTGCCAGCAAGGCCACCACAGAGACCCAGTACTTC. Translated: CASKATTETQYF.

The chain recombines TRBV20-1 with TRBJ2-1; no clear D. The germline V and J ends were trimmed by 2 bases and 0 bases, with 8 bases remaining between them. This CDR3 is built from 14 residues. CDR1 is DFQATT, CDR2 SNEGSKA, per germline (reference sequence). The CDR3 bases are TGCAGTGCTAGACAGCGATTCTCCTACAATGAGCAGTTCTTC. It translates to CSARQRFSYNEQFF.

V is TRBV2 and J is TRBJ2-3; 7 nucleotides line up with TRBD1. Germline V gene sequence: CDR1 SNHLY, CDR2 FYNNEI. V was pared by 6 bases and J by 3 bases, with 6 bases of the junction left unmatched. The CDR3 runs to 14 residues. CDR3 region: CASRADRVTDTQYF. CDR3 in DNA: TGTGCCAGCAGGGCCGACAGGGTTACAGATACGCAGTATTTT.

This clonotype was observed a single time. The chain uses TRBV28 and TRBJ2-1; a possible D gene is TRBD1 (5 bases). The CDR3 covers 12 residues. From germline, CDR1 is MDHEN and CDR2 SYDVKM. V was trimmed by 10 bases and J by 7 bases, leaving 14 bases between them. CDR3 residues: CAIADRTNEQFF. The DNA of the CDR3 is TGTGCCATCGCCGACAGAACGAATGAGCAGTTCTTC.

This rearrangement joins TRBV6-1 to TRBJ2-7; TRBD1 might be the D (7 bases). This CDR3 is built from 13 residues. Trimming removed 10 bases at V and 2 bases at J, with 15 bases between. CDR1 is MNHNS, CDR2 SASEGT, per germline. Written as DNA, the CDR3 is TGTGCCACCGCCCCAGGGGGGACCTACGAGCAGTACTTC. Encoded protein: CATAPGGTYEQYF.

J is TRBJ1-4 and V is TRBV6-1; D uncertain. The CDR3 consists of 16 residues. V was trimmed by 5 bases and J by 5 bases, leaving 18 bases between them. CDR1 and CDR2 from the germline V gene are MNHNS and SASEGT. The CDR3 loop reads CASSYQEPSGNEKLFF. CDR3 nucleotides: TGTGCCAGCAGTTATCAGGAGCCCTCCGGAAATGAAAAACTGTTTTTT.

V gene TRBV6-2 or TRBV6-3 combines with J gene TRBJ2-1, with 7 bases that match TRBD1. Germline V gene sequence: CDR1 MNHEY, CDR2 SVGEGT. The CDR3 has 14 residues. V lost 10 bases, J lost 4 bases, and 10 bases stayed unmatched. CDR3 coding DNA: TGTGCCACCTTTCCCGGGGACAGATACAATGAGCAGTTCTTC. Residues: CATFPGDRYNEQFF.

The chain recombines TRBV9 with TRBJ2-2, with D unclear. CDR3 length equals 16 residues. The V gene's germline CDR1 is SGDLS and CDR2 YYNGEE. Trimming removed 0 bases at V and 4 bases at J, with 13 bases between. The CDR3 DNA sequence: TGTGCCAGCAGCGTAGGGAAAGGGCTACCCACCGGGGAGCTGTTTTTT. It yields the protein CASSVGKGLPTGELFF.

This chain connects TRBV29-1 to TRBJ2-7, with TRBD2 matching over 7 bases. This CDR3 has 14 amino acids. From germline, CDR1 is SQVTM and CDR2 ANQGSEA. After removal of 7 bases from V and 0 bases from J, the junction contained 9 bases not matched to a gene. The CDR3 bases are TGCAGCGCTCTAGCCGGGGGGAGCTCCTACGAGCAGTACTTC. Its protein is CSALAGGSSYEQYF.

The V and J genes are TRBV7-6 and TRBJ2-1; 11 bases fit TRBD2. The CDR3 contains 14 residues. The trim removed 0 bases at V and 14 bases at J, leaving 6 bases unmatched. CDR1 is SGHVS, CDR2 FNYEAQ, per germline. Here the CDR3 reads CASSLAVSGGAEFF. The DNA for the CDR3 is TGTGCCAGCAGCTTAGCGGTTAGCGGGGGGGCTGAGTTCTTC. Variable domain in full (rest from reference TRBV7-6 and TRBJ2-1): GAGVSQSPRYKVTKRGQDVALRCDPISGHVSLYWYRQALGQGPEFLTYFNYEAQQDKSGLPNDRFSAERPEGSISTLTIQRTEQRDSAMYRCASSLAVSGGAEFFGPGTRLTVL.

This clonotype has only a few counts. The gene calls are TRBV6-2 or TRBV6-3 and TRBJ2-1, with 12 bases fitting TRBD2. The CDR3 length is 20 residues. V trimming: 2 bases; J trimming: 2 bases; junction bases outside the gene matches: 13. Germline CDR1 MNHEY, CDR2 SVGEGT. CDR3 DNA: TGTGCCAGCAGTTACCCTGTTGTGACTAGCGGGGGCCCCCCCTACAATGAGCAGTTCTTC. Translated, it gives CASSYPVVTSGGPPYNEQFF.

CDR3 in DNA: TGTGCCAGCAGTCCGACAGGTCGCAATTCACCCCTCCACTTT. This sequence encodes CASSPTGRNSPLHF. This sequence joins TRBV12-3 or TRBV12-4 and TRBJ1-6; tentatively, D is TRBD1 (6 bases). This CDR3 region has 14 residues. The V end lost 5 bases, the J end lost 7 bases, and 12 bases lay between the germline ends.

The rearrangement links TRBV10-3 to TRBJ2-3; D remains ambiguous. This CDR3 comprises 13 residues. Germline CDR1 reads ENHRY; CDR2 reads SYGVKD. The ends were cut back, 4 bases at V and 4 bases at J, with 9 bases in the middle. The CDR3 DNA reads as TGTGCCATCAGTGGAGACAATCCAGATACGCAGTATTTT. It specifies CAISGDNPDTQYF.

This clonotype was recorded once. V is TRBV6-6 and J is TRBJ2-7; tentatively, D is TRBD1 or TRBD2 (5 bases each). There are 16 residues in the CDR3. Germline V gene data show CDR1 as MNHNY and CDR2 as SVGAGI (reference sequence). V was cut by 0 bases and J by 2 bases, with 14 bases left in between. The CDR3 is CASSYSSSGPTYEQYF. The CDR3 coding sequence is TGTGCCAGCAGTTACTCGTCGTCGGGACCGACCTACGAGCAGTACTTC.

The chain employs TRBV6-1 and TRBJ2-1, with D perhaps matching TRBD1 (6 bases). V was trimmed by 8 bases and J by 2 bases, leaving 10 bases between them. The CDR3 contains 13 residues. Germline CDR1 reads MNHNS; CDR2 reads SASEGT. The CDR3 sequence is CASDGTPYNEQFF. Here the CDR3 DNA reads TGTGCCAGCGATGGGACACCCTACAATGAGCAGTTCTTC.

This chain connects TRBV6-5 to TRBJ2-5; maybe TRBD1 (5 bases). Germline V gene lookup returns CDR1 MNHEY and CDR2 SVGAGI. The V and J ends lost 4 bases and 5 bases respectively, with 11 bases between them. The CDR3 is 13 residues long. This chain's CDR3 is CASSLGPWETQYF. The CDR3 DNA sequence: TGTGCCAGCAGTTTGGGGCCTTGGGAGACCCAGTACTTC.

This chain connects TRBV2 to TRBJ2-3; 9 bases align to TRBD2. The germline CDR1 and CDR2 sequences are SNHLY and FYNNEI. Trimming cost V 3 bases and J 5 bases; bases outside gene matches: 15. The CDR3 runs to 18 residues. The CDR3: CASSDASGTVWGKDTQYF. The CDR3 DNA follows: TGTGCCAGCAGTGATGCTAGCGGGACGGTCTGGGGGAAAGATACGCAGTATTTT.

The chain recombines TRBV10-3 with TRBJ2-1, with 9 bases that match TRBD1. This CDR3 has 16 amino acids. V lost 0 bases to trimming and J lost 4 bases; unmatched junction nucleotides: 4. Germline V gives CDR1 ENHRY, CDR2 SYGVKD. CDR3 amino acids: CAISESRTGDYNEQFF. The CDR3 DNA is TGTGCCATCAGTGAGTCAAGGACAGGGGATTACAATGAGCAGTTCTTC.

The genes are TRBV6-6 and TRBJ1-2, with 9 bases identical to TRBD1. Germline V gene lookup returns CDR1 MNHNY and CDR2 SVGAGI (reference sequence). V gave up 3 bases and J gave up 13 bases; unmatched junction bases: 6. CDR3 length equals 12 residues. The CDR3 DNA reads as TGTGCCAGCAGTTATGGGGACAGGGCGAGCACCTTC. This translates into CASSYGDRASTF.

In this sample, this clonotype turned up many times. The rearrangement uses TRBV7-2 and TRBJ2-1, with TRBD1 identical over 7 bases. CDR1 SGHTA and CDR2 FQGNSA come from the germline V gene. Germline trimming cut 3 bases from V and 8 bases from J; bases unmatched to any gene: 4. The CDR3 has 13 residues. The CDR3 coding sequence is TGTGCCAGCAGCTTGACAGGGTTGCATGAGCAGTTCTTC. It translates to CASSLTGLHEQFF.

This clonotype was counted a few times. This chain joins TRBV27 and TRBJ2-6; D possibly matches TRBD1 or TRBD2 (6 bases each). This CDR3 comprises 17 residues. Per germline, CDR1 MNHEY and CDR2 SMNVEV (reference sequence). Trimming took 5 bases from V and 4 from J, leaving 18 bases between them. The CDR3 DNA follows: TGTGCCAGCAGTAGGGGGGCCCTTATATTGGGGGCCAACGTCCTGACTTTC. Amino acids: CASSRGALILGANVLTF.

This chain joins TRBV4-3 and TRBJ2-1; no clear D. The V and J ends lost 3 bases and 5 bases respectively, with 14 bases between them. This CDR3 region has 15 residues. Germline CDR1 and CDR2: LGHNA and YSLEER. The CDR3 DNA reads TGCGCCAGCAGCCACCAGTTCGGACCGAACAATGAGCAGTTCTTC. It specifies CASSHQFGPNNEQFF.

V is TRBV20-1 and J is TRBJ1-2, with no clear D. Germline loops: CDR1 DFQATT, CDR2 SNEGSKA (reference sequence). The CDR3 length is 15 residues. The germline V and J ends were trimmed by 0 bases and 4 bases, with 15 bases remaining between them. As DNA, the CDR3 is TGCAGTGCTAGAGAGAGGCAGACGGGGTCCTATGGCTACACCTTC. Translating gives CSARERQTGSYGYTF.